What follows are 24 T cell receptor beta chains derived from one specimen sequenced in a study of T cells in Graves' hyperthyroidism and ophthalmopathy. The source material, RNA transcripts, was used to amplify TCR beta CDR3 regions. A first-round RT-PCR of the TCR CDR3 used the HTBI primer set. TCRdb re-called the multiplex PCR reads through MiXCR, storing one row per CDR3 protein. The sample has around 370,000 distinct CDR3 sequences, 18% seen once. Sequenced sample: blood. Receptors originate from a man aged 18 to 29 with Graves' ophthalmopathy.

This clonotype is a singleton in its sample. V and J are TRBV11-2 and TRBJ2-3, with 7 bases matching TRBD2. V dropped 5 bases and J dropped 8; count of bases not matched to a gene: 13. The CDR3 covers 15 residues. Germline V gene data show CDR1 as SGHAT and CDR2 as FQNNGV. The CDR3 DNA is TGTGCCAGCAGCGCCCCTCGGGCGGGAGAGATTACGCAGTATTTT. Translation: CASSAPRAGEITQYF.

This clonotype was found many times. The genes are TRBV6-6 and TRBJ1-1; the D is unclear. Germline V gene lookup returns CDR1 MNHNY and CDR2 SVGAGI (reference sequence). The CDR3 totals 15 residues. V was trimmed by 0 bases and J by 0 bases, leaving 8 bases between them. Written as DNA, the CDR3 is TGTGCCAGCAGTTACTCGACGGGCATGAACACTGAAGCTTTCTTT. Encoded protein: CASSYSTGMNTEAFF.

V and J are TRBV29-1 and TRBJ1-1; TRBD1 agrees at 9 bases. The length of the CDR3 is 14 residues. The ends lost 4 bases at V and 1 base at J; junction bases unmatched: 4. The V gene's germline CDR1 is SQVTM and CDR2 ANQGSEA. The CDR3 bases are TGCAGCGTTGCTCGGGACAGGGCGAACACTGAAGCTTTCTTT. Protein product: CSVARDRANTEAFF.

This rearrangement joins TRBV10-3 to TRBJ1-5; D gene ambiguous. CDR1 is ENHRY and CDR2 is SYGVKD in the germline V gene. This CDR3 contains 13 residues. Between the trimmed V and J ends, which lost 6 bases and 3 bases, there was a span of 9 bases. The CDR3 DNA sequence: TGTGCCATCAGGCAGCGCTCCAATCAGCCCCAGCATTTT. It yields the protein CAIRQRSNQPQHF.

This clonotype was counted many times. This chain's CDR3 is CASSWSGTNYGYTF. The CDR3 DNA is TGTGCCAGCAGTTGGTCAGGGACTAACTATGGCTACACCTTC. The chain combines TRBV6-2 or TRBV6-3 with TRBJ1-2; tentative D call: TRBD1 (5 bases). The CDR3 covers 14 residues. CDR1 and CDR2 (germline): MNHEY, SVGEGT. The ends were cut back, 4 bases at V and 0 bases at J, with 9 bases in the middle.

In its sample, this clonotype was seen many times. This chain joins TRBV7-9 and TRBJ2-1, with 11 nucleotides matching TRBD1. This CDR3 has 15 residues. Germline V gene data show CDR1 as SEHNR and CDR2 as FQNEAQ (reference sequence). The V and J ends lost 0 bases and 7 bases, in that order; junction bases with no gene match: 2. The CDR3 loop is CASSLAGTGGNEQFF. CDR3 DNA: TGTGCCAGCAGCTTAGCGGGGACAGGGGGGAATGAGCAGTTCTTC.

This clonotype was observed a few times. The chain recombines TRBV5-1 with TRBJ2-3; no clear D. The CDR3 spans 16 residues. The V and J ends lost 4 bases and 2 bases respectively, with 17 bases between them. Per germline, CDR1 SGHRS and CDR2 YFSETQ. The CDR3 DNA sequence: TGCGCCAGCAGCCGGCCCAGCCACCCAGACACAGATACGCAGTATTTT. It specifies CASSRPSHPDTDTQYF.

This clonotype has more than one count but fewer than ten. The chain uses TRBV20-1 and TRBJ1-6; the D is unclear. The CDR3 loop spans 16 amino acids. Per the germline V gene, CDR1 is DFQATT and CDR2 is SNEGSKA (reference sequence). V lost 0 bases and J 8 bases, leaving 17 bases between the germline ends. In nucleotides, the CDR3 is TGCAGTGCTAGAGATCTAGTTGGGCAGGACCATTCACCCCTCCACTTT. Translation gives CSARDLVGQDHSPLHF.

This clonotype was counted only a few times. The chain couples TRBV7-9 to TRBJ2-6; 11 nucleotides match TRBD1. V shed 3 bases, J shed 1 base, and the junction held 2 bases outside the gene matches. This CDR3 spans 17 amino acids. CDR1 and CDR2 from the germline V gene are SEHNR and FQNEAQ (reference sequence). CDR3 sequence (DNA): TGTGCCAGCAGCTTGGACAGGGGGCGATCTGGGGCCAACGTCCTGACTTTC. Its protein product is CASSLDRGRSGANVLTF.

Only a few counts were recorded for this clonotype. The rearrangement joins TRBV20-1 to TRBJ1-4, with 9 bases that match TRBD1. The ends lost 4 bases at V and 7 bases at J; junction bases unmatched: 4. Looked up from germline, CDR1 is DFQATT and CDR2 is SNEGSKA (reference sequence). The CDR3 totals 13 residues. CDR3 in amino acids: CSAKTGGGEKLFF. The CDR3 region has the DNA TGCAGTGCTAAGACAGGGGGAGGTGAAAAACTGTTTTTT.

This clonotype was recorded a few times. CDR3 protein: CASSLVGSYNQPQHF. The DNA for the CDR3 is TGTGCCAGCAGCTTGGTCGGGAGTTACAATCAGCCCCAGCATTTT. The chain couples TRBV5-5 to TRBJ1-5; D remains unclear. Per the germline V gene, CDR1 is SGHKS and CDR2 is YYEKEE (reference sequence). The germline V and J ends were trimmed by 0 bases and 3 bases, with 10 bases remaining between them. The CDR3 loop spans 15 amino acids.

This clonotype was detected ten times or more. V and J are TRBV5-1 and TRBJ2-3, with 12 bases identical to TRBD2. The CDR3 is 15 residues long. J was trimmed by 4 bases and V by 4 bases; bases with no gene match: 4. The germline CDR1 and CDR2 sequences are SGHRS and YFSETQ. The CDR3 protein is CASSAGTSGPDTQYF. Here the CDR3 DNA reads TGCGCCAGCAGCGCAGGGACTAGCGGGCCAGATACGCAGTATTTT.

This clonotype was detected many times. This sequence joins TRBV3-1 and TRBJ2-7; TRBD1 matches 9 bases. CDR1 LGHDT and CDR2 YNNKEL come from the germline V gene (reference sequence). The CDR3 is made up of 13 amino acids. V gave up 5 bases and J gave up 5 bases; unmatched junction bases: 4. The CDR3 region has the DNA TGTGCCAGCAGCGGACAGGGGCAGCACGAGCAGTACTTC. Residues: CASSGQGQHEQYF.

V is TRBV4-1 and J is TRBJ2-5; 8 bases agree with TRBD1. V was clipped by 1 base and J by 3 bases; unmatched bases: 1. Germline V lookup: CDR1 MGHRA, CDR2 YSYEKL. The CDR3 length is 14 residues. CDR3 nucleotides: TGCGCCAGCAGCCAAGGGACAGGGAAAGAGACCCAGTACTTC. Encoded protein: CASSQGTGKETQYF.

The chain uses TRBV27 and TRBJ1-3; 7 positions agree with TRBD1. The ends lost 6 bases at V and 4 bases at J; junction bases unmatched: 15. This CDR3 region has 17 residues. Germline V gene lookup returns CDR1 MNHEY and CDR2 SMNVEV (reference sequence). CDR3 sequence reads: CASSDRARTGLGNTIYF. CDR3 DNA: TGTGCCAGCAGCGACAGGGCAAGGACCGGGTTAGGAAACACCATATATTTT.

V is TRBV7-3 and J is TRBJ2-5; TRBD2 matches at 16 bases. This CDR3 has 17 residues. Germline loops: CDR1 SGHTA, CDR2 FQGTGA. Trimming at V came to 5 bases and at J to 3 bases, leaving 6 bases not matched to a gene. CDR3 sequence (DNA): TGTGCCAGCAGCGAAACCGGGACTAGCGGGGGGGAAGAGACCCAGTACTTC. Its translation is CASSETGTSGGEETQYF. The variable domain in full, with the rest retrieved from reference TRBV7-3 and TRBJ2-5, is GAGVSQTPSNKVTEKGKYVELRCDPISGHTALYWYRQSLGQGPEFLIYFQGTGAADDSGLPNDRFFAVRPEGSVSTLKIQRTERGDSAVYLCASSETGTSGGEETQYFGPGTRLLVL.

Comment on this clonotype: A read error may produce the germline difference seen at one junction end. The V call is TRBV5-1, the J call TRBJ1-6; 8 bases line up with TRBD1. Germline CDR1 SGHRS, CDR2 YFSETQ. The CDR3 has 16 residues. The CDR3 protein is CVSSRAGTGYNSPLHF. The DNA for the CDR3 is TGTGTCAGCAGCCGGGCTGGGACAGGTTATAATTCACCCCTCCACTTT.

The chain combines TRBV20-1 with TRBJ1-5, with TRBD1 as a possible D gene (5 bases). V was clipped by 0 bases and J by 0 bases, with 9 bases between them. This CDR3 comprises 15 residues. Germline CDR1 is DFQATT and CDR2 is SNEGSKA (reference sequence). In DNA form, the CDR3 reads TGCAGTGCTAGAGATTTGGGGCGTAGCAATCAGCCCCAGCATTTT. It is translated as CSARDLGRSNQPQHF.

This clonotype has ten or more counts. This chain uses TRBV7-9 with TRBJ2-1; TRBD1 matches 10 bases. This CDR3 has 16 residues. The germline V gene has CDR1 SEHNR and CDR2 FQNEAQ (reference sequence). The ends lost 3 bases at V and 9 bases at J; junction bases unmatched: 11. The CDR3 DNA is TGTGCCAGCAGCTTGGGAGGACAGGGGGGTAAGGTTGAGCAGTTCTTC. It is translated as CASSLGGQGGKVEQFF.

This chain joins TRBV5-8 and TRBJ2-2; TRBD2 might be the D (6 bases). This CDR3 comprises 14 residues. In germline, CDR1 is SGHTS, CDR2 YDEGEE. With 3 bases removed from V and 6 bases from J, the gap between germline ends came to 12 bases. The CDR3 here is CASSWGVGPGELFF. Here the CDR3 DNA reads TGTGCCAGCAGCTGGGGGGTTGGCCCCGGGGAGCTGTTTTTT. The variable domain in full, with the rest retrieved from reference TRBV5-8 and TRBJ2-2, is EAGVTQSPTHLIKTRGQQATLRCSPISGHTSVYWYQQALGLGLQFLLWYDEGEERNRGNFPPRFSGRQFPNYSSELNVNALELEDSALYLCASSWGVGPGELFFGEGSRLTVL.

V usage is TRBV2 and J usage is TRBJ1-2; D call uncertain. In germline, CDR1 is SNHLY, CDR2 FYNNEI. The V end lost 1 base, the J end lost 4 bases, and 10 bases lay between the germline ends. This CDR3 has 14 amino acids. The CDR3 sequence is CASSEEGRGYGYTF. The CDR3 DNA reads TGTGCCAGCAGTGAAGAGGGTCGCGGCTATGGCTACACCTTC.

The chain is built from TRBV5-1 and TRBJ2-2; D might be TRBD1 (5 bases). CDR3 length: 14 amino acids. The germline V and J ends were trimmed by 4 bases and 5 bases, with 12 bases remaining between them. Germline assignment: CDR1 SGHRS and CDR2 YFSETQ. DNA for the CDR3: TGCGCCAGCAGCGATTACACAGGAACCGGGGAGCTGTTTTTT. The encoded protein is CASSDYTGTGELFF.

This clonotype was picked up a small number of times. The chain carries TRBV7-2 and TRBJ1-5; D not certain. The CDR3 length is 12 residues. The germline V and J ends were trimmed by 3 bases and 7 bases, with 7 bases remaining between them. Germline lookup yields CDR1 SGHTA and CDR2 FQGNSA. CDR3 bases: TGTGCCAGCAGCTTCCCGGGCCAGCCCCAGCATTTT. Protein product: CASSFPGQPQHF.

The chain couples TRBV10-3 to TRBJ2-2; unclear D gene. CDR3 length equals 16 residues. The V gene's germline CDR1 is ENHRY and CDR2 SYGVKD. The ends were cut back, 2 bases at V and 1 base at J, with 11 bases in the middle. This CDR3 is CAISEEDLQNTGELFF. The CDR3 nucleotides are TGTGCCATCAGTGAGGAGGACCTTCAGAACACCGGGGAGCTGTTTTTT.